This TCR beta chain was observed in a study of control samples from healthy donors and cancer patients. The sample holds a few counts of this clone. Libraries were prepared by immunoSEQ multiplex PCR; TCRdb keeps only in-frame clonotypes and omits some of them. The table includes some 130,000 clones, 90% detected once. Trimming pared 6 bases from V and 2 bases from J, leaving 24 bases between. CDR1 KGHDR and CDR2 SFDVKD come from the germline V gene. The CDR3 contains 18 residues. The TCR comes from a man aged 35-49 years in good health. The sample taken for sequencing was blood. The chain uses TRBV24-1 and TRBJ2-5; perhaps D is TRBD1 or TRBD2 (6 bases each). The CDR3 sequence: CATSWGAGPGTLQETQYF. The CDR3 DNA sequence: TGTGCCACCAGTTGGGGGGCCGGTCCGGGGACGTTACAAGAGACCCAGTACTTC.